The TCR beta chain under discussion was sequenced for a study of blood T cell repertoires in COVID-19 (dated by TCRdb to the early 2020s). Study-level background: The collaborator samples originated in the United States, Italy and Spain and spanned the acute and convalescent phases of COVID-19. The prospective study material was composed of cDNA or gDNA derived from T cells, B-cell-depleted T cells, or PBMCs. The repertoires were released in a freely available public database meant as a resource for research on the immune response to SARS-CoV-2. The sample metadata nearly always contained a de-identified subject ID, COVID-19 status, age in years and sex. The samples were drawn from the first 160 participants of the ongoing ImmuneRACE study and from some 1,300 subjects provided by 6 global collaborators. Subjects who had been exposed to COVID-19, were actively infected with it, or had recovered from it provided the deeply sampled blood TCRbeta repertoires that made up the dataset. HLA class I and class II types, where available, came from metadata supplied by the sample provider rather than from assay-based typing.

Each collaborating institution followed its own protocols to collect whole blood in K2EDTA tubes. For TCRbeta analysis, collaborator samples were shipped as frozen whole blood, as isolated PBMCs, or as DNA extracted from either sample type. Overall study results and their limits: The amount of clinical and demographic metadata varied by source and participant and was provided uncurated.

The immunoSEQ Assay, a bias-controlled multiplex PCR, was used to amplify TCRbeta CDR3 regions from genomic DNA. Turning to the authors' computational methods: Nucleated cell counts per sample were estimated from amplification of reference gene primers within the assay. To quantify the absolute abundance of each unique TCRbeta CDR3 rearrangement, sequence reads were collapsed and filtered. For each sample, productive Simpson clonality was calculated as the square root of Simpson's diversity index across productive rearrangements. Sourced from immuneACCESS, this table was stored by TCRdb with only in-frame sequences that have V and J called. A share of the clones is absent; for the studies checked, an unresolved V gene accounts for under half, and the remainder has no known explanation. The V and J calls and clone size come from that table; D and trimming were worked out from the DNA. Within this sample are about 190,000 clones, with 65% to 80% of them counted one time only. Together, the top ten hold approximately 13% of the sample.

A word on this clone: Its specific antigen is unknown. The input lacks base qualities; no much larger clone sits a single base away.

The germline V gene encodes CDR1 SGHRS and CDR2 YFSETQ. There are 14 amino acids in the CDR3, from cysteine to phenylalanine inclusive. Here the CDR3 DNA is all that survives: 42 bases in frame from base 1. V and J are trimmed by 4 bases and 10 bases, and the gene matches miss 6 bases of the junction. The sample was peripheral blood. The sequence is built from TRBV5-1 and TRBJ1-6, with 9 middle bases fitting TRBD1. The sequence was collected from a woman aged 50 to 60 with acute or convalescent COVID-19. The bases are TGCGCCAGCAGCCGGACAGGGGTGGGATCACCCCTCCACTTT. Its protein reads: CASSRTGVGSPLHF.